These T cell receptor beta chains were read from a single sample in a study of cytomegalovirus exposure and HLA in healthy donors. Using immunoSEQ multiplex PCR, the repertoire was profiled, and TCRdb retains in-frame clones only, with some absent. This sample carries 150,000 to 250,000 clones, approximately 83% of them seen once, and the ten largest clones take 0.08% to 0.1%. The sequencing input was PBMCs. These receptors came from a boy aged 2 to 9 in good health and CMV-seronegative. The CDR3 runs from the conserved cysteine through the conserved F or W. Fields, in order: clone size, D gene, J gene, V gene, CDR3 DNA, CDR3 protein. D genes are given only for firm matches. The listing skips clone size in some rows; elsewhere it reads once, few, many or a size class.

abundance: once; d_gene: -; j_gene: TRBJ2-4; v_gene: TRBV6-1; CDR3nt: TGTGCCAGCTTGCCAGACCTAGCCAGAAACATTCAGTACTTC; CDR3aa: CASLPDLARNIQYF
abundance: -; d_gene: -; j_gene: TRBJ1-3; v_gene: TRBV7-2; CDR3nt: TGTGCCAGCAGCTTACGCAGGTCGTCCGGAAACACCATATATTTT; CDR3aa: CASSLRRSSGNTIYF
abundance: -; d_gene: TRBD2; j_gene: TRBJ2-1; v_gene: TRBV7-3; CDR3nt: TGTGCCAGCAGCTTAGCGGGGGGTGACTATGAGCAGTTCTTC; CDR3aa: CASSLAGGDYEQFF
abundance: -; d_gene: -; j_gene: TRBJ1-2; v_gene: TRBV29-1; CDR3nt: TGCAGCGTTGAACCAGAAAACTATGGCTACACCTTC; CDR3aa: CSVEPENYGYTF
abundance: -; d_gene: -; j_gene: TRBJ1-2; v_gene: TRBV27; CDR3nt: TGTGCCAGCAGGCAAGCAGGGCACAACTATGGCTACACCTTC; CDR3aa: CASRQAGHNYGYTF
abundance: -; d_gene: -; j_gene: TRBJ1-4; v_gene: TRBV21-1; CDR3nt: TGTGCCAGCACCGGGGAGGAAAAACTGTTTTTT; CDR3aa: CASTGEEKLFF
abundance: -; d_gene: TRBD1; j_gene: TRBJ1-1; v_gene: TRBV9; CDR3nt: TGTGCCAGCAGCGCGACAGGGGCTAACACTGAAGCTTTCTTT; CDR3aa: CASSATGANTEAFF
abundance: few; d_gene: -; j_gene: TRBJ2-1; v_gene: TRBV19; CDR3nt: TGTGCCAGTAGTAGCCGGGAGCGCCATGAGCAGTTCTTC; CDR3aa: CASSSRERHEQFF
abundance: -; d_gene: -; j_gene: TRBJ1-2; v_gene: TRBV19; CDR3nt: TGTGCGAGTACGGCGGCTTATGGCTACACCTTC; CDR3aa: CASTAAYGYTF
abundance: -; d_gene: -; j_gene: TRBJ1-5; v_gene: TRBV9; CDR3nt: TGTGCCAGCAGTCCAAAAGGGGAGGGCCCTCAGCCCCAGCATTTT; CDR3aa: CASSPKGEGPQPQHF
abundance: once; d_gene: -; j_gene: TRBJ1-2; v_gene: TRBV10-3; CDR3nt: TGTGCCATCAGTGAGAGCGGAAGGTATGGCTACACCTTC; CDR3aa: CAISESGRYGYTF
abundance: -; d_gene: -; j_gene: TRBJ2-5; v_gene: TRBV11-3; CDR3nt: TGTGCCAGCAGCTACAGGGATTTGGGACAAGAGACCCAGTACTTC; CDR3aa: CASSYRDLGQETQYF
abundance: once; d_gene: TRBD1; j_gene: TRBJ1-2; v_gene: TRBV6-5; CDR3nt: TGTGCCAGCAGTTACACCACTCCGGGACAGGGAGGTGGCTACACCTTC; CDR3aa: CASSYTTPGQGGGYTF
abundance: -; d_gene: TRBD1; j_gene: TRBJ2-1; v_gene: TRBV30; CDR3nt: TGTGCCTGGAGTGTAGGGACAGGGGGCCTCAATGAGCAGTTCTTC; CDR3aa: CAWSVGTGGLNEQFF
abundance: -; d_gene: TRBD1; j_gene: TRBJ1-4; v_gene: TRBV5-1; CDR3nt: TGCGCCAGCAGCTTGGTAGGGACAGTAGCGAGAGAAAAACTGTTTTTT; CDR3aa: CASSLVGTVAREKLFF
abundance: -; d_gene: -; j_gene: TRBJ2-5; v_gene: TRBV7-2; CDR3nt: TGTGCCAGCAGCCTTAGCGTGGTACAGGGTGAGACCCAGTACTTC; CDR3aa: CASSLSVVQGETQYF
abundance: -; d_gene: -; j_gene: TRBJ2-7; v_gene: TRBV9; CDR3nt: TGTGCCAGCAGCCTCTGGAGCGGAGCCTACGAGCAGTACTTC; CDR3aa: CASSLWSGAYEQYF
abundance: -; d_gene: -; j_gene: TRBJ2-7; v_gene: TRBV9; CDR3nt: TGTGCCAGCAGCGTCGGGACGGGAGCCTACGAGCAGTACTTC; CDR3aa: CASSVGTGAYEQYF